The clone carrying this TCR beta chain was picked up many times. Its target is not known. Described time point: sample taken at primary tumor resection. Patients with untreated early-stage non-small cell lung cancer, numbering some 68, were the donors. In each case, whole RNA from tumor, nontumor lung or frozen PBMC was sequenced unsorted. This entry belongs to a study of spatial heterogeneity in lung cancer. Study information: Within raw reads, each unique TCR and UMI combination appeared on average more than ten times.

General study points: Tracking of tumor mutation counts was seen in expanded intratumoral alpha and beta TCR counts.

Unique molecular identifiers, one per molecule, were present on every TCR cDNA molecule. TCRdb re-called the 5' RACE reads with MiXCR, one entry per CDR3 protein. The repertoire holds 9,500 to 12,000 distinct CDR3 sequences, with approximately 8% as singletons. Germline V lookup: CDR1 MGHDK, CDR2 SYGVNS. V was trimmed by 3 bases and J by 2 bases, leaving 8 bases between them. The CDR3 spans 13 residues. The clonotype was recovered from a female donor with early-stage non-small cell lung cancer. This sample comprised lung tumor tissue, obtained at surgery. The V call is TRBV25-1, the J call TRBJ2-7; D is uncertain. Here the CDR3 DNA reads TGTGCCAGCAGTGAGGCCTCTACCTACGAGCAGTACTTC. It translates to CASSEASTYEQYF.